This TCR beta chain was identified during a study of cytomegalovirus exposure and HLA in healthy donors. Study details: Both the 95 to 150 validation repertoires and the roughly 700 first-cohort repertoires used the same platform, as reported by a later analysis.

Assay used: immunoSEQ multiplex PCR; TCRdb lists only in-frame clones, some missing. The data contain 140,000 to 150,000 clones, about 95% of them singletons. Trimming cost V 4 bases and J 2 bases; bases outside gene matches: 9. The CDR3 extends over 16 amino acids. From germline, CDR1 is MDHEN and CDR2 SYDVKM. The sequence came from a man between 18 and 29 years old in good health and CMV-seropositive. The rearrangement links TRBV28 to TRBJ2-3; 7 bases are shared with TRBD2. The specimen sequenced was PBMCs. In DNA, the CDR3 is TGTGCCAGCAGTTCCTCAAGCGGGACTAACACAGATACGCAGTATTTT. It translates to CASSSSSGTNTDTQYF.